A selection of T cell receptor beta chains follows, all from one sample in a study of OX40 agonist ivuxolimab in advanced cancers. Measured with immunoSEQ multiplex PCR; TCRdb has only the in-frame clones, and not every one. Among 90,000 to 150,000 clones listed, 85% to 90% were seen once. Sample: CD4+ or CD8+ T cells sorted from blood, taken in a trial of the OX40 agonist ivuxolimab. The origin of the receptors is an adult with an advanced solid tumor such as melanoma, head and neck, liver or kidney cancer. The CDR3 runs from the conserved cysteine through the conserved F or W. Each record gives: J gene, V gene, clone size, D gene, CDR3 protein, CDR3 DNA. A D gene is named only where the DNA matches it firmly. Size is stated for part of the rows, as once, few or many counts, or as a class when the clone is expanded.

TRBJ2-2 TRBV6-5 . TRBD1 CASSVGQGNTGELFF TGTGCCAGCAGTGTCGGACAGGGTAACACCGGGGAGCTGTTTTTT
TRBJ2-3 TRBV7-2 once . CASSRTGQTTDTQYF TGTGCCAGCAGCCGAACGGGACAAACCACAGATACGCAGTATTTT
TRBJ2-1 TRBV30 . . CAWRTPGPHNEQFF TGTGCCTGGAGGACCCCGGGACCCCACAATGAGCAGTTCTTC
TRBJ1-1 TRBV11-3 . . CASGYEAFF TGTGCCAGCGGATACGAAGCTTTCTTT
TRBJ1-2 TRBV6-6 few TRBD1 CASSPDRAWGYTF TGTGCCAGCAGTCCTGACAGGGCCTGGGGCTACACCTTC
TRBJ2-3 TRBV7-2 . TRBD2 CASSRPGTSGGASDTQYF TGTGCCAGCAGCCGTCCCGGGACTAGCGGGGGGGCGTCAGATACGCAGTATTTT
TRBJ1-2 TRBV7-2 . TRBD1 CASSLGQAINYGYTF TGTGCCAGCAGCCTTGGACAGGCCATTAACTATGGCTACACCTTC
TRBJ1-4 TRBV6-1 . . CASSEVVKLFF TGTGCCAGCAGTGAGGTAGTTAAACTGTTTTTT
TRBJ2-7 TRBV21-1 once . CASSKVGPLPLQGYEQYF TGTGCCAGCAGCAAAGTGGGTCCTTTACCACTCCAGGGCTACGAGCAGTACTTC
TRBJ2-2 TRBV7-2 . TRBD1 CASSLRTGHTGELFF TGTGCCAGCAGCTTAAGGACAGGGCACACCGGGGAGCTGTTTTTT
TRBJ2-1 TRBV28 . TRBD1 CASNRGRTNEQFF TGTGCCAGCAACAGGGGGCGTACCAATGAGCAGTTCTTC
TRBJ2-7 TRBV7-2 . TRBD2 CASSLGSGGHEQYF TGTGCCAGCAGCTTAGGGAGCGGGGGCCACGAGCAGTACTTC
TRBJ2-1 TRBV14 . TRBD2 CASSPLTSGTYNEQFF TGTGCCAGCAGCCCACTCACTAGCGGAACGTACAATGAGCAGTTCTTC
TRBJ2-7 TRBV28 . TRBD1 CASSPTGGRAYEQYF TGTGCCAGCAGTCCGACAGGGGGCCGAGCCTACGAGCAGTACTTC
TRBJ2-7 TRBV28 . TRBD1 CASTPGQGGEQYF TGTGCCAGCACCCCGGGACAGGGAGGCGAGCAGTACTTC
TRBJ2-7 TRBV7-2 . TRBD2 CASSLGLAGGIYEQYF TGTGCCAGCAGCTTAGGGCTAGCGGGGGGTATTTACGAGCAGTACTTC